Below are 27 T cell receptor beta chains sequenced from a single sample in a study of T cell responses to AZD1222 COVID-19 vaccine. Measured with immunoSEQ multiplex PCR; TCRdb has only the in-frame clones, and not every one. This sample yields around 100,000 clones, of which 85% to 95% are seen a single time; approximately 5% belongs to the top ten. Sequences were derived from peripheral blood, sampled on day 0 of AZD1222 vaccination. These receptors were obtained from an adult in good health.

The V and J genes are TRBV6-5 and TRBJ1-2; perhaps TRBD1 as D (5 bases). Trimming took 2 bases from V and 8 from J, leaving 15 bases between them. The CDR3 extends over 14 amino acids. Germline lookup yields CDR1 MNHEY and CDR2 SVGAGI. CDR3 DNA sequence: TGTGCCAGCAGTTACGTTTTACAGGAGGCCGGCTACACCTTC. It is translated as CASSYVLQEAGYTF.

This clone was observed a handful of times. The chain has TRBV3-1 (or the pseudogene TRBV3-2) and TRBJ1-3; weak D call: TRBD1 (5 bases). Trimming removed 5 bases at V and 0 bases at J, with 11 bases between. This CDR3 region has 15 residues. Germline V gene data show CDR1 as LGHDT and CDR2 as YNNKEL (reference sequence). The CDR3 DNA follows: TGTGCCAGCAGCTTAGGGGACGGCTCTGGAAACACCATATATTTT. It is translated as CASSLGDGSGNTIYF.

The chain links TRBV19 to TRBJ1-5; no clear D gene. Trimming took 1 base from V and 1 from J, leaving 5 bases between them. There are 14 residues in the CDR3. Germline V gene data show CDR1 as LNHDA and CDR2 as SQIVND (reference sequence). In DNA, the CDR3 is TGTGCCAGTAGTATAGTTGGCAGCAATCAGCCCCAGCATTTT. Its translation: CASSIVGSNQPQHF.

This clone showed up just a few times. The genes are TRBV7-2 and TRBJ2-5; weak D call: TRBD2 (8 bases). The CDR3 contains 15 residues. V lost 5 bases and J lost 4, with 17 bases in between. Per germline, CDR1 SGHTA and CDR2 FQGNSA. CDR3 sequence: CASSRDSGGSETQYF. In nucleotides, the CDR3 is TGTGCCAGCAGCCGGGACAGCGGGGGTTCAGAGACCCAGTACTTC.

This chain links TRBV19 with TRBJ2-3; TRBD2 matches 10 bases. CDR1 is LNHDA and CDR2 is SQIVND in the germline V gene (reference sequence). The trim removed 3 bases at V and 6 bases at J, leaving 18 bases unmatched. This CDR3 is 19 amino acids long. The CDR3 region is CASSIPWTSGPGGVDTQYF. The CDR3 DNA sequence: TGTGCCAGTAGTATCCCTTGGACTAGCGGCCCAGGGGGAGTGGATACGCAGTATTTT.

The gene calls are TRBV27 and TRBJ2-2; TRBD2 matches at 9 bases. V was clipped by 5 bases and J by 8 bases; unmatched bases: 6. CDR3 length: 14 residues. CDR1 is MNHEY and CDR2 is SMNVEV in the germline V gene (reference sequence). The CDR3 is CASSPYLAGGELFF. Here the CDR3 DNA reads TGTGCCAGCAGTCCCTATCTAGCGGGAGGGGAGCTGTTTTTT.

The V and J genes are TRBV2 and TRBJ1-4; D gene uncertain. The V and J ends lost 4 bases and 3 bases respectively, with 9 bases between them. CDR3 size: 14 residues. Germline values: CDR1 SNHLY, CDR2 FYNNEI. The CDR3 loop is CASSVFGANEKLFF. DNA of the CDR3: TGTGCCAGCAGTGTTTTCGGGGCTAATGAAAAACTGTTTTTT.

V gene TRBV6-2 or TRBV6-3 combines with J gene TRBJ1-2; the D is unclear. Looked up from germline, CDR1 is MNHEY and CDR2 is SVGEGT. V dropped 5 bases and J dropped 3 bases, with 10 bases sitting between them. This CDR3 spans 13 amino acids. The CDR3 here is CASSPPYYYGYTF. CDR3 coding DNA: TGTGCCAGCAGTCCCCCCTATTACTATGGCTACACCTTC.

The chain carries TRBV3-1 (or the pseudogene TRBV3-2) and TRBJ2-1; either TRBD1 or TRBD2 may fit D (6 bases each). The CDR3 runs 16 residues. V was shortened by 2 bases and J by 6 bases, with 17 bases between the two germline ends. Germline CDR1 and CDR2: LGHDT and YNNKEL (reference sequence). The CDR3 coding sequence is TGTGCCAGCAGCCAACAGGGGCCGGGAGAGGTCAATGAGCAGTTCTTC. This sequence encodes CASSQQGPGEVNEQFF.

As regards this clone: A junction end diverges from the germline sequence, so it may reflect a read error. This chain links TRBV2 with TRBJ1-4, with 8 nucleotides matching TRBD1. CDR3 length equals 15 residues. The germline CDR1 and CDR2 sequences are SNHLY and FYNNEI. CDR3 DNA: TGTGCCAGCACTGAATCCGGGACAGGCCACGAAAAACTGTTTTTT. Amino acid sequence: CASTESGTGHEKLFF.

The CDR3 coding sequence is TGCGCCAGCAGCCCCGAAGGCGAGAGCACAGATACGCAGTATTTT. It yields the protein CASSPEGESTDTQYF. The chain links TRBV10-1 to TRBJ2-3; D gene uncertain. The CDR3 totals 15 residues. Germline V gene sequence: CDR1 WNHNN, CDR2 SYGVQD (reference sequence). The germline V and J ends were trimmed by 6 bases and 0 bases, with 13 bases remaining between them.

This sequence joins TRBV27 and TRBJ1-1; 7 positions agree with TRBD1. Trimming took 2 bases from V and 0 from J; bases not matched to a gene: 0. The germline gives CDR1 MNHEY, CDR2 SMNVEV (reference sequence). The length of the CDR3 is 14 residues. The chain's CDR3 is CASSLGTVNTEAFF. CDR3 nucleotides: TGTGCCAGCAGTTTAGGGACAGTGAACACTGAAGCTTTCTTT.

The count of this clone is one. V is TRBV27 and J is TRBJ2-7; 7 bases agree with TRBD2. From germline, CDR1 is MNHEY and CDR2 SMNVEV (reference sequence). This CDR3 has 16 amino acids. Trimming took 0 bases from V and 0 from J; bases not matched to a gene: 5. The CDR3 is CASSLSGGFTSYEQYF. The CDR3 nucleotides read TGTGCCAGCAGTTTATCGGGGGGGTTTACCTCCTACGAGCAGTACTTC.

V usage is TRBV2 and J usage is TRBJ1-4; TRBD1 might be the D (6 bases). This CDR3 has 14 residues. Germline CDR1 is SNHLY and CDR2 is FYNNEI. The germline V and J ends were trimmed by 3 bases and 12 bases, with 17 bases remaining between them. The CDR3 region is CASSDSGDEGELFF. CDR3 coding DNA: TGTGCCAGCAGTGATTCAGGGGATGAAGGAGAACTGTTTTTT.

The chain combines TRBV28 with TRBJ2-1; no clear D gene. The CDR3 has 13 amino acids. Trimming removed 3 bases from V and 3 bases from J, with 6 bases in between. Germline V gene lookup returns CDR1 MDHEN and CDR2 SYDVKM. CDR3 nucleotide sequence: TGTGCCAGCAGTTTTGAGGTCTACAATGAGCAGTTCTTC. This encodes CASSFEVYNEQFF.

The chain uses TRBV11-2 and TRBJ2-1, with D uncertain. V was cut by 1 base and J by 2 bases, with 6 bases left in between. Germline V gene sequence: CDR1 SGHAT, CDR2 FQNNGV. The CDR3 extends over 14 amino acids. DNA of the CDR3: TGTGCCAGCAGCTTAGGGGGTGCCTACAATGAGCAGTTCTTC. This translates into CASSLGGAYNEQFF.

Only one count was recorded for this clone. The chain uses TRBV5-1 and TRBJ2-1; D is unclear. V shed 2 bases and J shed 8 bases, with 14 bases lying between them. Per germline, CDR1 SGHRS and CDR2 YFSETQ. The CDR3 length is 14 residues. The CDR3 coding sequence is TGCGCCAGCAGCTTAATCCGAGGAGAGGATGAGCAGTTCTTC. It is translated as CASSLIRGEDEQFF.

The CDR3 here is CASRDRRYGYTF. DNA for the CDR3: TGTGCCAGTAGGGACAGGCGGTATGGCTACACCTTC. This rearrangement joins TRBV19 to TRBJ1-2, with 7 bases identical to TRBD1. Germline lookup yields CDR1 LNHDA and CDR2 SQIVND (reference sequence). The trim removed 6 bases at V and 5 bases at J, leaving 3 bases unmatched. The CDR3 totals 12 residues.

The V and J genes are TRBV5-4 and TRBJ1-2; 7 bases map to TRBD1. The CDR3 consists of 13 residues. In germline, CDR1 is SGHNT, CDR2 YYREEE (reference sequence). The junction had 5 bases not matched to a gene; V was cut back by 3 bases and J by 6 bases. CDR3 residues: CASSSGTVDGYTF. CDR3 DNA sequence: TGTGCCAGCAGCTCCGGGACAGTCGATGGCTACACCTTC.

The chain uses TRBV10-2 and TRBJ1-6; unclear D gene. This CDR3 contains 17 residues. Looked up from germline, CDR1 is WSHSY and CDR2 is SAAADI. The ends were cut back, 3 bases at V and 6 bases at J, with 18 bases in the middle. The DNA for the CDR3 is TGCGCCAGCAGTGACGAGCACCCCCGGCGGACTAATTCACCCCTCCACTTT. This sequence encodes CASSDEHPRRTNSPLHF.

For the CDR3, the DNA is TGTGCCAGCAGCAAACGCCCCGGGAAGCAGTACTTC. Its translation: CASSKRPGKQYF. The chain employs TRBV21-1 and TRBJ2-7; the D call in the table, TRBD2, was not verified against the DNA. TRBV21-1 is recorded as a pseudogene. The CDR3 loop spans 12 amino acids.

The chain couples TRBV15 to TRBJ2-1; TRBD2 matches at 10 bases. Germline-derived CDR1 and CDR2 are LNHNV and YYDKDF (reference sequence). CDR3 length: 19 residues. Trimming removed 1 base from V and 5 bases from J; junction bases left unmatched: 14. Here the CDR3 reads CATSRAAGTSDSTHNEQFF. The CDR3 nucleotides read TGTGCCACCAGCAGAGCCGCCGGGACTAGCGATTCCACACACAATGAGCAGTTCTTC.

J is TRBJ2-7 and V is TRBV25-1, with 9 bases fitting TRBD1. With V trimmed by 5 bases and J by 3 bases, 8 bases remained unmatched. Germline CDR1 and CDR2: MGHDK and SYGVNS. The CDR3 has 15 residues. The CDR3 sequence: CASSPSGTGLYEQYF. The CDR3 DNA is TGTGCCAGCAGTCCGTCCGGGACAGGGCTCTACGAGCAGTACTTC.

This clone was seen just once. The chain combines TRBV5-1 with TRBJ2-1; no clear D. The V gene lost 7 bases and the J gene lost 7 bases, with 24 bases spanning the gap. This CDR3 region has 16 residues. Germline V gene sequence: CDR1 SGHRS, CDR2 YFSETQ. The CDR3 loop is CASAARSQIGMNEQFF. Here the CDR3 DNA reads TGCGCCAGCGCTGCTCGTTCACAGATAGGGATGAATGAGCAGTTCTTC. Full variable domain (rest looked up from reference TRBV5-1 and TRBJ2-1): KAGVTQTPRYLIKTRGQQVTLSCSPISGHRSVSWYQQTPGQGLQFLFEYFSETQRNKGNFPGRFSGRQFSNSRSEMNVSTLELGDSALYLCASAARSQIGMNEQFFGPGTRLTVL.

The chain uses TRBV4-2 and TRBJ2-7; 11 bases map to TRBD2. There are 16 residues in the CDR3. Looked up from germline, CDR1 is LGHNA and CDR2 is YNFKEQ. V lost 0 bases and J lost 3; bases outside the gene matches: 4. CDR3 DNA sequence: TGTGCCAGCAGCCAAGATCAAGGGACTAGCGGCTACGAGCAGTACTTC. Amino acids: CASSQDQGTSGYEQYF.

This chain joins TRBV6-2 or TRBV6-3 and TRBJ2-3; D is uncertain. The V end was cut by 0 bases, the J end by 4 bases, with 17 bases between. Germline CDR1 and CDR2: MNHEY and SVGEGT. The CDR3 is made up of 17 amino acids. The CDR3 DNA reads as TGTGCCAGCAGTTACTCGTCGGCTTCAAGAAGGGCAGATACGCAGTATTTT. Residues: CASSYSSASRRADTQYF.

The rearrangement uses TRBV27 and TRBJ2-5, with D perhaps matching TRBD2 (6 bases). The V end was cut by 4 bases, the J end by 5 bases, with 17 bases between. This CDR3 is 15 amino acids long. Germline values: CDR1 MNHEY, CDR2 SMNVEV (reference sequence). The DNA of the CDR3 is TGTGCCAGCAGTTCATCTAGCAAGGGGAGGGAGACCCAGTACTTC. This sequence encodes CASSSSSKGRETQYF.